The source of this T cell receptor beta chain is a study of T cells in Graves' hyperthyroidism and ophthalmopathy. Study observations and caveats: The model identified upcoming ophthalmopathy a median approximately six months ahead of onset.

Trimming removed 3 bases from V and 1 base from J, with 12 bases in between. Looked up from germline, CDR1 is KGHSH and CDR2 is LQKENI. This CDR3 region has 15 residues. The sample holds many counts of this clonotype. Its antigen is currently unknown. The source material, RNA transcripts, was used to amplify TCR beta CDR3 regions. The TCR CDR3 first-round RT-PCR relied on the HTBI primer set. TCRdb reprocessed the multiplex PCR reads with MiXCR, giving one entry per CDR3 protein. Altogether about 720,000 distinct CDR3 sequences are present, over 15% being singletons, with the ten largest covering approximately 8.4%. Aged 18 to 65, the patients had hyperthyroidism that was newly diagnosed and had lasted under 2 months.

The TCR comes from a man aged 18 to 30 with Graves' hyperthyroidism. Input material: blood. The chain joins TRBV18 to TRBJ1-1, with D unclear. The DNA for the CDR3 is TGTGCCAGCTCACCCCGGGCGGGAAAGAACACTGAAGCTTTCTTT. Protein: CASSPRAGKNTEAFF.